Listed here are 10 T cell receptor beta chains from one sample, sequenced in a study of response to subunit inactivated influenza vaccine. TCRdb re-analysed the RT-PCR reads in MiXCR, keeping a single row per CDR3 protein. The sample includes 800,000 or so distinct CDR3 sequences, around 21% of them seen just once. This specimen consisted of PBMCs from blood, obtained 5 to 6 days after vaccination. The receptors stem from a man in his fifties or sixties who received an inactivated influenza vaccine.

The CDR3 loop reads CASRESGGYNEQFF. The DNA for the CDR3 is TGTGCCAGCAGAGAGAGCGGAGGTTACAATGAGCAGTTCTTC. V gene TRBV6-1 combines with J gene TRBJ2-1; TRBD2 is a possible D gene (5 bases). The CDR3 is 14 residues long. Between the trimmed V and J ends, which lost 6 bases and 4 bases, there was a span of 13 bases. Germline V gene lookup returns CDR1 MNHNS and CDR2 SASEGT.

The chain links TRBV27 to TRBJ2-7, with TRBD1 matching over 9 bases. The CDR3 sequence is 15 residues long. V shed 4 bases, J shed 1 base, and the junction held 5 bases outside the gene matches. CDR1 is MNHEY and CDR2 is SMNVEV in the germline V gene (reference sequence). The CDR3 is CASSWFGQGSYEQYF. The CDR3, as DNA: TGTGCCAGCAGTTGGTTCGGACAGGGGTCCTACGAGCAGTACTTC.

V is TRBV7-9 and J is TRBJ2-4; TRBD1 aligns across 11 bases. This CDR3 has 17 residues. Germline CDR1 reads SEHNR; CDR2 reads FQNEAQ (reference sequence). V lost 5 bases to trimming and J lost 2 bases; unmatched junction nucleotides: 8. This CDR3 reads CASSPRTGGASKNIQYF. For the CDR3, the DNA is TGTGCCAGCAGCCCTCGGACAGGGGGCGCTTCCAAAAACATTCAGTACTTC.

The V gene is TRBV10-3, the J gene TRBJ1-4; D is undetermined. CDR1 is ENHRY and CDR2 is SYGVKD in the germline V gene. Between the trimmed V and J ends, which lost 3 bases and 0 bases, there was a span of 11 bases. The CDR3 is 16 amino acids. The DNA for the CDR3 is TGTGCCATCAGTGAAGTCCGCCACTCAACTAATGAAAAACTGTTTTTT. Its translation: CAISEVRHSTNEKLFF.

The chain employs TRBV20-1 and TRBJ2-5; D remains ambiguous. Germline CDR1 reads DFQATT; CDR2 reads SNEGSKA (reference sequence). Between the trimmed V and J ends, which lost 1 base and 0 bases, there was a span of 9 bases. The CDR3 has 14 residues. CDR3 in amino acids: CSARATHHQETQYF. The CDR3 DNA is TGCAGTGCTAGAGCGACACACCACCAAGAGACCCAGTACTTC.

This clonotype was picked up a small number of times. This sequence joins TRBV27 and TRBJ2-1; TRBD2 aligns across 11 bases. CDR3 length: 15 amino acids. J was trimmed by 15 bases and V by 6 bases; bases with no gene match: 16. The germline CDR1 and CDR2 sequences are MNHEY and SMNVEV (reference sequence). CDR3 in amino acids: CASSAGTSGASSWFF. Here the CDR3 DNA reads TGTGCCAGCAGCGCAGGGACTAGCGGAGCATCAAGTTGGTTCTTC.

This clonotype was found a few times. This chain uses TRBV29-1 with TRBJ2-2; D ambiguous. The V end was cut by 4 bases, the J end by 6 bases, with 9 bases between. The CDR3 totals 12 residues. Germline V gives CDR1 SQVTM, CDR2 ANQGSEA. CDR3 coding DNA: TGCAGCGTTGTAGGGTTGGCCGGGGAGCTGTTTTTT. This gives the protein CSVVGLAGELFF.

The chain recombines TRBV9 with TRBJ2-5, with D maybe TRBD2 (6 bases). This CDR3 contains 15 residues. The V end was cut by 0 bases, the J end by 5 bases, with 14 bases between. Per the germline V gene, CDR1 is SGDLS and CDR2 is YYNGEE. In nucleotides, the CDR3 is TGTGCCAGCAGCGTAGATCTGGGGGGATTGGAGACCCAGTACTTC. This sequence encodes CASSVDLGGLETQYF.

This clonotype has ten or more counts. The chain combines TRBV7-2 with TRBJ1-3; D not resolved. The CDR3 is made up of 12 amino acids. CDR1 is SGHTA and CDR2 is FQGNSA in the germline V gene. V was pared by 2 bases and J by 7 bases, with 6 bases between. Written as DNA, the CDR3 is TGTGCCAGCAGCTTAAGAGGGAACACCATATATTTT. Protein: CASSLRGNTIYF. The variable domain in full, completed from reference TRBV7-2 and TRBJ1-3, reads GAGVSQSPSNKVTEKGKDVELRCDPISGHTALYWYRQSLGQGLEFLIYFQGNSAPDKSGLPSDRFSAERTGGSVSTLTIQRTQQEDSAVYLCASSLRGNTIYFGEGSWLTVV.

V gene TRBV11-2 combines with J gene TRBJ2-2, with 9 bases identical to TRBD1. With 5 bases clipped from V and 6 bases from J, the junction kept 7 bases outside the gene matches. The germline V gene encodes CDR1 SGHAT and CDR2 FQNNGV. This CDR3 is 15 amino acids long. Written as DNA, the CDR3 is TGTGCCAGCAGCCAAGGGACAGGGCGGTCCGGGGAGCTGTTTTTT. This sequence encodes CASSQGTGRSGELFF. Together with reference TRBV11-2 and TRBJ2-2, the CDR3 gives the full variable domain: EAGVAQSPRYKIIEKRQSVAFWCNPISGHATLYWYQQILGQGPKLLIQFQNNGVVDDSQLPKDRFSAERLKGVDSTLKIQPAKLEDSAVYLCASSQGTGRSGELFFGEGSRLTVL.